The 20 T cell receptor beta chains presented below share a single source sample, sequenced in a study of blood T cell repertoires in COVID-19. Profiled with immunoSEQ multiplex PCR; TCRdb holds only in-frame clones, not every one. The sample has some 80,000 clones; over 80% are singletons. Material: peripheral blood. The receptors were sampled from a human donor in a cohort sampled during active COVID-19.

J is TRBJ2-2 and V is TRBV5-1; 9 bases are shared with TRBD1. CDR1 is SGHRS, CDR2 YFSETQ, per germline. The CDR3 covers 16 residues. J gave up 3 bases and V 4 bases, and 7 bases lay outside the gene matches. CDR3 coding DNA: TGCGCCAGCAGCCCCAGGACAGGGGCGTACACCGGGGAGCTGTTTTTT. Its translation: CASSPRTGAYTGELFF.

The CDR3 nucleotides are TGTGCCAGCAGGGGACAGGGGAAGAGTCAGCCCCAGCATTTT. Encoded protein: CASRGQGKSQPQHF. The chain uses TRBV2 and TRBJ1-5; 10 positions agree with TRBD1. V lost 6 bases to trimming and J lost 6 bases; unmatched junction nucleotides: 5. This CDR3 comprises 14 residues. Per germline, CDR1 SNHLY and CDR2 FYNNEI.

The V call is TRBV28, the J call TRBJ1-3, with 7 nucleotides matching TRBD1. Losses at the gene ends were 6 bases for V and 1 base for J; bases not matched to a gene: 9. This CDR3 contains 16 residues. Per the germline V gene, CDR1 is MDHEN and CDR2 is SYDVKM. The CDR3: CASRPTPGQSGNTIYF. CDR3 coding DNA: TGTGCCAGCAGACCGACCCCGGGACAGTCTGGAAACACCATATATTTT.

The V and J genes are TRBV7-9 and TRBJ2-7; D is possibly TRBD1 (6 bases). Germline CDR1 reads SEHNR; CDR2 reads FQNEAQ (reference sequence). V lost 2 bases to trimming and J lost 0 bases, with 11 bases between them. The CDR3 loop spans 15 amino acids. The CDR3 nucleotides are TGTGCCAGCAGCTTAATTGCAGGGGCCTCCTACGAGCAGTACTTC. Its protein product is CASSLIAGASYEQYF.

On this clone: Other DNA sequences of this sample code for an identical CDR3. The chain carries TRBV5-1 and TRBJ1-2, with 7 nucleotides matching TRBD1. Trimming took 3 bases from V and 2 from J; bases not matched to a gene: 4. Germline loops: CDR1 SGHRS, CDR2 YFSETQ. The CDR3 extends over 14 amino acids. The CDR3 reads CASSSTGANYGYTF. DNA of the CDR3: TGCGCCAGCAGCTCTACAGGGGCAAACTATGGCTACACCTTC.

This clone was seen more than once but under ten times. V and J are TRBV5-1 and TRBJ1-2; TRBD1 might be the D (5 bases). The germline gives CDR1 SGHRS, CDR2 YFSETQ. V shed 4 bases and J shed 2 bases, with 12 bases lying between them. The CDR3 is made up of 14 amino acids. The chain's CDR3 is CASSPLGGNYGYTF. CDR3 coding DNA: TGCGCCAGCAGCCCCCTGGGGGGGAACTATGGCTACACCTTC.

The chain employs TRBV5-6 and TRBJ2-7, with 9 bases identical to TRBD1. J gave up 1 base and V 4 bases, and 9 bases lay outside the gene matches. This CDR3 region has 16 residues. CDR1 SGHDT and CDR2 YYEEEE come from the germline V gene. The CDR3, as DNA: TGTGCCAGCAGCCCGGACAGGGGTGAAGGATCCTACGAGCAGTACTTC. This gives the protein CASSPDRGEGSYEQYF.

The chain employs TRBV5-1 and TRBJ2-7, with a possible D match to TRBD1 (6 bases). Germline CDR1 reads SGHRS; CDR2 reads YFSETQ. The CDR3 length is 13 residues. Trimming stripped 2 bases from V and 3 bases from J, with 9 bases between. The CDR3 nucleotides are TGCGCCAGCAGCTTCCCAGGGGTCTACGAGCAGTACTTC. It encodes CASSFPGVYEQYF.

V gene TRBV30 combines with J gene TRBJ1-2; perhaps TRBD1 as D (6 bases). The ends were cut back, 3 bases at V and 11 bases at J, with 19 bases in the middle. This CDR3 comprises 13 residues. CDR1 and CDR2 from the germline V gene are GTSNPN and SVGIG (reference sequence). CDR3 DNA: TGTGCCTGGAGCCCGGGCAGGGGAAGAGTGTACACCTTC. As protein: CAWSPGRGRVYTF. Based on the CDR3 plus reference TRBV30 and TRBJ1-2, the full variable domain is SQTIHQWPATLVQPVGSPLSLECTVEGTSNPNLYWYRQAAGRGLQLLFYSVGIGQISSEVPQNLSASRPQDRQFILSSKKLLLSDSGFYLCAWSPGRGRVYTFGSGTRLTVV.

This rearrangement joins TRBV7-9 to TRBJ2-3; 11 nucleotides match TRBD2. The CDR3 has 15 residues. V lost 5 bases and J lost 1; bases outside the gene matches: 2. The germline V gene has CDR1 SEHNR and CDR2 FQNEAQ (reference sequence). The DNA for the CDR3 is TGTGCCAGCAGCATTAGCGGGGGGGGCACAGATACGCAGTATTTT. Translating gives CASSISGGGTDTQYF.

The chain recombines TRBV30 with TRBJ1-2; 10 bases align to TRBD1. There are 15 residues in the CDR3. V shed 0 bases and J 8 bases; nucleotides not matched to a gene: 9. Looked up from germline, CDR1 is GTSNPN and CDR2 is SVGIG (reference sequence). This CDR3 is CAWSVSRQGASGYTF. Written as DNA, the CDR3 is TGTGCCTGGAGTGTATCGCGACAGGGGGCCTCCGGCTACACCTTC. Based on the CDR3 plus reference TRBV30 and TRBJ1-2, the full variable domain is SQTIHQWPATLVQPVGSPLSLECTVEGTSNPNLYWYRQAAGRGLQLLFYSVGIGQISSEVPQNLSASRPQDRQFILSSKKLLLSDSGFYLCAWSVSRQGASGYTFGSGTRLTVV.

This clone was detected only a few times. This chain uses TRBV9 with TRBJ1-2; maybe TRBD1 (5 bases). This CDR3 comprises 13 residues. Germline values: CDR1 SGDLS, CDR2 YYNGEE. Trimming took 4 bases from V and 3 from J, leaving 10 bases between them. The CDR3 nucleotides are TGTGCCAGCAGCCTCAGGGCGCACTATGGCTACACCTTC. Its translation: CASSLRAHYGYTF.

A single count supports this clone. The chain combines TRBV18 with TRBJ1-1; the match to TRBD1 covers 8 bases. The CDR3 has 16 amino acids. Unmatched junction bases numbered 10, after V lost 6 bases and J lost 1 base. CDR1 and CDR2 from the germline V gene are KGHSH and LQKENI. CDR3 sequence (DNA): TGTGCCAGCTCTCTAGCGACAGGGGTGGGGAACACTGAAGCTTTCTTT. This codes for CASSLATGVGNTEAFF.

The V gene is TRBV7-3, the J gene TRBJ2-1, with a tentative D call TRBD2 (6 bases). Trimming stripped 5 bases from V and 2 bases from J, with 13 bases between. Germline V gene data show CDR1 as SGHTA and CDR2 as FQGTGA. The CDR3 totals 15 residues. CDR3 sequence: CASSPGGAAYNEQFF. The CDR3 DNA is TGTGCCAGCAGCCCCGGGGGAGCCGCCTACAATGAGCAGTTCTTC.

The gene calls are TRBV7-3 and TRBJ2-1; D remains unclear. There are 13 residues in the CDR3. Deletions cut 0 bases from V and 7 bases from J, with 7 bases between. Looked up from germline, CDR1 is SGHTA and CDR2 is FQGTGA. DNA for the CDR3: TGTGCCAGCAGCTTAACTCGAGTGAATGAGCAGTTCTTC. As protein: CASSLTRVNEQFF. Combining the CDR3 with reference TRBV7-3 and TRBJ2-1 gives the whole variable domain GAGVSQTPSNKVTEKGKYVELRCDPISGHTALYWYRQSLGQGPEFLIYFQGTGAADDSGLPNDRFFAVRPEGSVSTLKIQRTERGDSAVYLCASSLTRVNEQFFGPGTRLTVL.

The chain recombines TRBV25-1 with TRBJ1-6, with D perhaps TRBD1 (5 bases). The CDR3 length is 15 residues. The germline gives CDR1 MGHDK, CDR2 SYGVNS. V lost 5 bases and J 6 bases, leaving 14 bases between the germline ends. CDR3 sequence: CASSQPGLGNSPLHF. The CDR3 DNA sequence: TGTGCCAGCAGTCAACCGGGACTGGGTAATTCACCCCTCCACTTT. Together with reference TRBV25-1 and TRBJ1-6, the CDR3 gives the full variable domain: EADIYQTPRYLVIGTGKKITLECSQTMGHDKMYWYQQDPGMELHLIHYSYGVNSTEKGDLSSESTVSRIRTEHFPLTLESARPSHTSQYLCASSQPGLGNSPLHFGNGTRLTVT.

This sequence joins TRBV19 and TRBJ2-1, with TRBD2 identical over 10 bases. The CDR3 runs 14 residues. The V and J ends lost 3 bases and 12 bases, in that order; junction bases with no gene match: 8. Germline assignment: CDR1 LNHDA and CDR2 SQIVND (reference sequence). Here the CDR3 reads CASSIRTGTSAQFF. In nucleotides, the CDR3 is TGTGCCAGTAGTATTAGAACCGGGACTAGCGCGCAGTTCTTC.

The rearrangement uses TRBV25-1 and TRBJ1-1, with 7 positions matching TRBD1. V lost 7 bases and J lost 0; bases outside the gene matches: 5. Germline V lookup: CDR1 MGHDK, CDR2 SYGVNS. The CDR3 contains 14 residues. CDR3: CASTGTVMNTEAFF. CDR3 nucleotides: TGTGCCAGCACCGGGACAGTAATGAACACTGAAGCTTTCTTT.

The CDR3, as DNA: TGTGCCAGCAGCCTGACAGGGATGGTCACACAGCCCCAGCATTTT. As protein: CASSLTGMVTQPQHF. This chain joins TRBV5-5 and TRBJ1-5, with 7 nucleotides matching TRBD1. CDR1 SGHKS and CDR2 YYEKEE come from the germline V gene (reference sequence). The CDR3 length is 15 residues. J was trimmed by 7 bases and V by 4 bases; bases with no gene match: 11.

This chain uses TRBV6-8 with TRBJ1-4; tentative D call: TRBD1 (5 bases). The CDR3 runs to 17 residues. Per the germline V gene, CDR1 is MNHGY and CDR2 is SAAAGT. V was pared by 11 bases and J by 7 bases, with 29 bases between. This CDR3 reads CALSEAPTGRGSEKLFF. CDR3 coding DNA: TGTGCCCTCAGTGAGGCACCAACTGGAAGGGGTAGTGAAAAACTGTTTTTT.